This T cell receptor beta chain originates from a study of T cell responses to AZD1222 COVID-19 vaccine. Findings of the study overall: Repertoires were obtained solely post-peak T cell response. Clonal diversity was possibly underestimated, and white British individuals and females predominated among donors. Spike regions recognized by vaccine-associated CD4 TCRs spanned the protein, led by 160-218 and 743-854. Recipients of two AZD1222 doses showed rising Spike-specific TCR breadth and depth.

As concerns this clone: Its antigen is unknown.

Sequencing used immunoSEQ multiplex PCR; TCRdb keeps in-frame clones, though not all of them. The sample lists about 66,000 clones; 60% to 85% were seen once. CDR3 length: 14 amino acids. Germline lookup yields CDR1 MGHRA and CDR2 YSYEKL. Trimming removed 4 bases at V and 7 bases at J, with 11 bases between. This receptor was obtained from an adult in good health. The chain couples TRBV4-1 to TRBJ1-6; D perhaps matches TRBD1 (6 bases). This sample comprised peripheral blood, obtained on day 0 of MenACWY control vaccination. CDR3 sequence: CASSPTGKNSPLHF. The CDR3 DNA sequence: TGCGCCAGCAGCCCCACAGGGAAGAATTCACCCCTCCACTTT.